This T cell receptor beta chain was sequenced during a study of regulatory T cells in long-lasting Graves disease. Time point defined: newly diagnosed GD, antithyroid drugs for less than 3 months. Isolated PBMC RNA provided the starting material for the TCR library. There are many counts of this clonotype. Germline lookup yields CDR1 SGHRS and CDR2 YFSETQ. The ends were cut back, 0 bases at V and 5 bases at J, with 14 bases in the middle. The CDR3 consists of 15 residues. Libraries of TCR beta came from iRepertoire HTBI primers plus Arm-PCR of CDR3 regions. TCRdb re-called the multiplex PCR reads with MiXCR, one entry per CDR3 protein. The sample lists 360,000 or so distinct CDR3 sequences, 15% to 20% occurring once. This sample was also put to use in a study of T cells in Graves' hyperthyroidism and ophthalmopathy. From that second work: It was a median about seven months before onset that the model predicted ophthalmopathy.

The V and J genes are TRBV5-1 and TRBJ2-5, with D perhaps matching TRBD1 (6 bases). This TCR came from a woman younger than 30 with Graves disease. Sequenced material: peripheral blood mononuclear cells (PBMCs), taken at new diagnosis, from a patient treated with antithyroid drugs. The CDR3 coding sequence is TGCGCCAGCAGCTTGGCCGGGTACAGGGCGGAGACCCAGTACTTC. Encoded protein: CASSLAGYRAETQYF.